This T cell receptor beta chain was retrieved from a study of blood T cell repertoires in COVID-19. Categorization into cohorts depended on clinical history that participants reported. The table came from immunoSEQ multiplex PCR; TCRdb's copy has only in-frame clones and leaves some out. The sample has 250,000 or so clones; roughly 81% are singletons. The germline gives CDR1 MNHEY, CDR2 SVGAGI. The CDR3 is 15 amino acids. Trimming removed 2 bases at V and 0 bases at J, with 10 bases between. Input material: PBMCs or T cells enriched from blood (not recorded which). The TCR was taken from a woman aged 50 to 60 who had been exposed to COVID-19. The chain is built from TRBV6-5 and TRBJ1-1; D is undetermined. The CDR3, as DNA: TGTGCCAGCAGTTACGGAGGGCCAATGAACACTGAAGCTTTCTTT. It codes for CASSYGGPMNTEAFF.